This T cell receptor beta chain was recorded in a study of T cell repertoires in cytomegalovirus infection. This clonotype occurred a few times. The germline gives CDR1 LNHDA, CDR2 SQIVND (reference sequence). V dropped 8 bases and J dropped 0 bases, with 7 bases sitting between them. CDR3 length: 13 residues. TCRdb re-called the reads through MiXCR, storing one row per CDR3 protein. The table lists some 600,000 distinct CDR3 sequences, about 24% of them singletons. The receptor was derived from a human donor in good health (CMV status not recorded). Some clones in this sample may be carry-over from other donors' samples. This chain uses TRBV19 with TRBJ2-2; D unclear. Sample: CD8+ T cells from PBMCs. CDR3 loop: CASDTSNTGELFF. The CDR3 bases are TGTGCCAGTGACACTTCGAACACCGGGGAGCTGTTTTTT.